Below are 27 T cell receptor beta chains sequenced from a single sample in a study of blood T cell repertoires in COVID-19. The protocol was immunoSEQ multiplex PCR, while the TCRdb copy is restricted to in-frame clones and leaves out a portion. Among hundreds of thousands of clones listed, roughly 89% were seen once. The sequenced sample was peripheral blood. Receptors originate from a woman aged 25 to 39 with COVID-19, enrolled during active disease.

V is TRBV6-6 and J is TRBJ2-7; the D gene is possibly TRBD1 (5 bases). The CDR3 covers 15 residues. Looked up from germline, CDR1 is MNHNY and CDR2 is SVGAGI (reference sequence). The germline V and J ends were trimmed by 6 bases and 4 bases, with 19 bases remaining between them. The CDR3, as DNA: TGTGCCAGCAGATCACTCAAACCTACAGGTTACGAGCAGTACGTC. It codes for CASRSLKPTGYEQYV.

The chain combines TRBV5-6 with TRBJ1-2; maybe TRBD1 (6 bases). The V gene's germline CDR1 is SGHDT and CDR2 YYEEEE. The V end was cut by 4 bases, the J end by 4 bases, with 14 bases between. This CDR3 has 14 residues. This chain's CDR3 is CASSSSTGTYGYTF. The DNA for the CDR3 is TGTGCCAGCAGCAGTTCGACAGGCACCTATGGCTACACCTTC.

This clone was seen once. The chain uses TRBV5-5 and TRBJ1-2; 11 nucleotides agree with TRBD1. This CDR3 is built from 14 residues. Germline V gene sequence: CDR1 SGHKS, CDR2 YYEKEE (reference sequence). V shed 4 bases and J 8 bases; nucleotides not matched to a gene: 7. The CDR3 spells CASSDGQGAGGYTF. For the CDR3, the DNA is TGTGCCAGCAGCGATGGACAGGGGGCGGGCGGCTACACCTTC.

The chain is built from TRBV11-2 and TRBJ2-1; 10 bases align to TRBD1. With V trimmed by 5 bases and J by 6 bases, 7 bases remained unmatched. This CDR3 has 15 amino acids. CDR1 and CDR2 (germline): SGHAT, FQNNGV. CDR3 nucleotides: TGTGCCAGCAGCCGGGACAGGGGACCCTTCAATGAGCAGTTCTTC. It codes for CASSRDRGPFNEQFF.

The V gene is TRBV12-3 or TRBV12-4, the J gene TRBJ2-5; tentatively, D is TRBD2 (5 bases). This CDR3 is 12 amino acids long. Trimming removed 3 bases from V and 5 bases from J, with 7 bases in between. CDR3 sequence: CASSLTGETQYF. The CDR3 region has the DNA TGTGCCAGCAGTTTGACGGGGGAGACCCAGTACTTC.

The rearrangement joins TRBV24-1 to TRBJ1-6, with 7 bases aligning to TRBD1. The junction had 5 bases not matched to a gene; V was cut back by 1 base and J by 6 bases. CDR3 length: 16 amino acids. In germline, CDR1 is KGHDR, CDR2 SFDVKD. CDR3 nucleotides: TGTGCCACCAGTGATTTCCCGGGACAGACTAATTCACCCCTCCACTTT. Translated, it gives CATSDFPGQTNSPLHF.

The chain employs TRBV5-1 and TRBJ1-1; tentatively, D is TRBD1 (6 bases). V lost 5 bases and J lost 0, with 14 bases in between. The CDR3 extends over 15 amino acids. Germline values: CDR1 SGHRS, CDR2 YFSETQ. CDR3 nucleotides: TGCGCCAGCAGTTCCCGTCAGGGGCTGAACACTGAAGCTTTCTTT. It yields the protein CASSSRQGLNTEAFF. The full variable domain, in which reference TRBV5-1 and TRBJ1-1 provide the parts outside the CDR3, is KAGVTQTPRYLIKTRGQQVTLSCSPISGHRSVSWYQQTPGQGLQFLFEYFSETQRNKGNFPGRFSGRQFSNSRSEMNVSTLELGDSALYLCASSSRQGLNTEAFFGQGTRLTVV.

This rearrangement joins TRBV6-6 to TRBJ1-6, with 8 bases lining up with TRBD1. The germline CDR1 and CDR2 sequences are MNHNY and SVGAGI (reference sequence). The CDR3 loop spans 15 amino acids. With 6 bases clipped from V and 9 bases from J, the junction kept 10 bases outside the gene matches. The CDR3 sequence: CASSRDDTGGSPLHF. The CDR3 nucleotides are TGTGCCAGCAGCCGGGACGACACAGGGGGTTCACCCCTCCACTTT.

CDR3 nucleotides: TGTGCCAGCAGTTACGGCAGGGGGTCGCCCACTGAAGCTTTCTTT. Its protein is CASSYGRGSPTEAFF. The chain has TRBV6-5 and TRBJ1-1; 7 nucleotides match TRBD1. J gave up 4 bases and V 2 bases, and 7 bases lay outside the gene matches. CDR3 size: 15 residues. In germline, CDR1 is MNHEY, CDR2 SVGAGI.

The chain employs TRBV11-2 and TRBJ1-6; D is undetermined. CDR3 length equals 15 residues. Germline CDR1 is SGHAT and CDR2 is FQNNGV. V lost 5 bases to trimming and J lost 10 bases, with 18 bases between them. In nucleotides, the CDR3 is TGTGCCAGCAGCCCAGCATACGGGGTGGGCTCACCCCTCCACTTT. It yields the protein CASSPAYGVGSPLHF. Full variable domain (rest looked up from reference TRBV11-2 and TRBJ1-6): EAGVAQSPRYKIIEKRQSVAFWCNPISGHATLYWYQQILGQGPKLLIQFQNNGVVDDSQLPKDRFSAERLKGVDSTLKIQPAKLEDSAVYLCASSPAYGVGSPLHFGNGTRLTVT.

The V gene is TRBV3-1 (or the pseudogene TRBV3-2), the J gene TRBJ1-6, with D unresolved. The V end was cut by 7 bases, the J end by 0 bases, with 19 bases between. The germline V gene has CDR1 LGHDT and CDR2 YNNKEL (reference sequence). CDR3 length equals 18 residues. The CDR3 DNA reads as TGTGCCAGCACCCTAAGGAGCTGGGTGAGCTCCTATAATTCACCCCTCCACTTT. This gives the protein CASTLRSWVSSYNSPLHF.

The gene calls are TRBV2 and TRBJ1-6; D not resolved. The germline CDR1 and CDR2 sequences are SNHLY and FYNNEI. Trimming removed 0 bases at V and 14 bases at J, with 11 bases between. This CDR3 spans 13 amino acids. The CDR3 region has the DNA TGTGCCAGCAGTGAAGCAACGAGGGTGTCCCTCCACTTT. Encoded protein: CASSEATRVSLHF.

The chain employs TRBV29-1 and TRBJ1-1; unclear D gene. The V gene's germline CDR1 is SQVTM and CDR2 ANQGSEA. The CDR3 is made up of 11 amino acids. The V end was cut by 6 bases, the J end by 3 bases, with 8 bases between. The CDR3 loop reads CSVPRDTEAFF. In DNA, the CDR3 is TGCAGCGTCCCTCGGGACACTGAAGCTTTCTTT.

V is TRBV6-2 or TRBV6-3 and J is TRBJ1-5; a weak D match, TRBD1 (6 bases). The CDR3 spans 17 residues. Deletions cut 2 bases from V and 7 bases from J, with 21 bases between. Germline V lookup: CDR1 MNHEY, CDR2 SVGEGT. CDR3 sequence reads: CASSYAIRTPQGQPQHF. In DNA form, the CDR3 reads TGTGCCAGCAGTTACGCCATCCGGACACCCCAGGGGCAGCCCCAGCATTTT.

The chain recombines TRBV19 with TRBJ1-5; D is unclear. Germline CDR1 reads LNHDA; CDR2 reads SQIVND (reference sequence). There are 12 residues in the CDR3. The V end lost 3 bases, the J end lost 5 bases, and 5 bases lay between the germline ends. The CDR3 region has the DNA TGTGCCAGTAGTATGGCATATCAGCCCCAGCATTTT. It specifies CASSMAYQPQHF.

This chain connects TRBV7-9 to TRBJ2-5; 16 nucleotides line up with TRBD2. Trimming removed 4 bases from V and 2 bases from J; junction bases left unmatched: 7. This CDR3 contains 18 residues. Germline CDR1 SEHNR, CDR2 FQNEAQ (reference sequence). The CDR3 nucleotides are TGTGCCAGCAGCTCCCCGGGACTAGCGGGGGGGTCTCAAGAGACCCAGTACTTC. It encodes CASSSPGLAGGSQETQYF.

The chain joins TRBV18 to TRBJ2-5; D might be TRBD1 (6 bases). V shed 1 base and J shed 1 base, with 7 bases lying between them. The CDR3 sequence is 14 residues long. Germline values: CDR1 KGHSH, CDR2 LQKENI. CDR3 amino acids: CASSPLDSQETQYF. The CDR3 DNA reads as TGTGCCAGCTCACCACTGGACAGCCAAGAGACCCAGTACTTC.

CDR3: CASNVDLNYGYTF. CDR3 DNA: TGTGCCAGCAACGTCGACTTAAACTATGGCTACACCTTC. The V and J genes are TRBV12-3 or TRBV12-4 and TRBJ1-2; no definite D call. V lost 7 bases and J lost 2, with 11 bases in between. This CDR3 region has 13 residues.

The chain links TRBV6-5 to TRBJ1-1; 11 nucleotides match TRBD1. CDR1 and CDR2 from the germline V gene are MNHEY and SVGAGI. Germline trimming cut 10 bases from V and 0 bases from J; bases unmatched to any gene: 7. This CDR3 has 15 residues. Here the CDR3 reads CATKRTGGMNTEAFF. CDR3 sequence (DNA): TGTGCCACCAAACGGACAGGGGGCATGAACACTGAAGCTTTCTTT.

The chain employs TRBV3-1 (or the pseudogene TRBV3-2) and TRBJ2-3; 10 positions agree with TRBD2. The V segment lost 4 bases and the J segment 2 bases; nucleotides outside the gene matches: 6. Looked up from germline, CDR1 is LGHDT and CDR2 is YNNKEL (reference sequence). The CDR3 runs to 16 residues. CDR3 sequence: CASSRGLAEYTDTQYF. The DNA of the CDR3 is TGTGCCAGCAGCCGAGGACTAGCGGAATACACAGATACGCAGTATTTT.

The chain has TRBV29-1 and TRBJ1-1, with D maybe TRBD1 (5 bases). Trimming left V 3 bases short and J 2 bases short, with 13 bases between. CDR3 size: 14 residues. Germline V lookup: CDR1 SQVTM, CDR2 ANQGSEA. The CDR3 DNA is TGCAGCGTTGACGTAACAGGAGAAAACACTGAAGCTTTCTTT. The encoded protein is CSVDVTGENTEAFF.

Worth noting for this clone: Other nucleotide sequences from this sample produce the same CDR3. V and J are TRBV27 and TRBJ1-6; D unclear. The V and J ends lost 7 bases and 0 bases respectively, with 10 bases between them. Per the germline V gene, CDR1 is MNHEY and CDR2 is SMNVEV (reference sequence). The CDR3 runs 15 residues. The CDR3 sequence is CASTAGSSYNSPLHF. The DNA of the CDR3 is TGTGCCAGCACCGCCGGGAGCTCCTATAATTCACCCCTCCACTTT.

The chain uses TRBV5-5 and TRBJ1-5; 7 bases fit TRBD1. Losses at the gene ends were 4 bases for V and 5 bases for J; bases not matched to a gene: 3. This CDR3 has 13 amino acids. CDR1 is SGHKS and CDR2 is YYEKEE in the germline V gene (reference sequence). For the CDR3, the DNA is TGTGCCAGCAGCCGACAGGGTGATCAGCCCCAGCATTTT. It is translated as CASSRQGDQPQHF.

The chain joins TRBV11-3 to TRBJ2-1; TRBD2 agrees at 8 bases. This CDR3 comprises 15 residues. Germline V gives CDR1 SGHNT, CDR2 YENEEA. V dropped 5 bases and J dropped 4; count of bases not matched to a gene: 7. The CDR3 reads CASSPRRGAYNEQFF. The CDR3 DNA follows: TGTGCCAGCAGCCCAAGGCGGGGGGCTTACAATGAGCAGTTCTTC.

This sequence joins TRBV19 and TRBJ2-7; no definite D call. Trimming took 3 bases from V and 3 from J, leaving 9 bases between them. CDR1 is LNHDA, CDR2 SQIVND, per germline (reference sequence). This CDR3 region has 13 residues. CDR3 region: CASSMRSYYEQYF. CDR3 in DNA: TGTGCCAGTAGTATGCGGTCCTACTACGAGCAGTACTTC.

The rearrangement joins TRBV18 to TRBJ2-1; 9 nucleotides align to TRBD2. The germline V gene has CDR1 KGHSH and CDR2 LQKENI. This CDR3 region has 13 residues. V was pared by 3 bases and J by 13 bases, with 7 bases of the junction left unmatched. In DNA, the CDR3 is TGTGCCAGCTCACCGGCAGCGGGGGGCCACCAGTTCTTC. Translation gives CASSPAAGGHQFF.

The chain joins TRBV7-9 to TRBJ1-4; weak D call: TRBD1 (5 bases). Germline values: CDR1 SEHNR, CDR2 FQNEAQ (reference sequence). CDR3 length equals 15 residues. The ends were cut back, 4 bases at V and 0 bases at J, with 9 bases in the middle. The CDR3 DNA reads as TGTGCCAGCAGCTCCGACAGAACAACTAATGAAAAACTGTTTTTT. Its protein product is CASSSDRTTNEKLFF.